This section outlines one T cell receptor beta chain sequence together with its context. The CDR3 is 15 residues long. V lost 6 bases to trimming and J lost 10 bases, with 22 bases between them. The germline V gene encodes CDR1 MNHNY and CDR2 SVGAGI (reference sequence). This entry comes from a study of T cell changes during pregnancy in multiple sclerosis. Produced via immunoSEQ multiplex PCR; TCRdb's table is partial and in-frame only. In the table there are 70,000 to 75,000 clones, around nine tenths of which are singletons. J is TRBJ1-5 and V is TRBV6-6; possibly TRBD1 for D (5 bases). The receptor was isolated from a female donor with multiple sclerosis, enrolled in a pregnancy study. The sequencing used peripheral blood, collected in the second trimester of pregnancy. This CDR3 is CASRTSTGVWFPQHF. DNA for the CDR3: TGTGCCAGCAGAACATCTACAGGCGTTTGGTTTCCCCAGCATTTT.